This is a list of T cell receptor beta chains from one sample in a study of blood T cell repertoires in COVID-19. Sequencing used immunoSEQ multiplex PCR; TCRdb keeps in-frame clones, though not all of them. The sample records fewer than 120,000 clones, approximately 90% being singletons. The sample comprised peripheral blood. These receptors were obtained from a woman between 50 and 59 years old with acute or convalescent COVID-19. Each CDR3 is given with its conserved first and last residue. Fields, in order: V gene, J gene, CDR3 protein.

V gene: TRBV19; J gene: TRBJ2-1; CDR3 protein: CASSTLAGGYNEQFF
V gene: TRBV29-1; J gene: TRBJ1-5; CDR3 protein: CSVGQASSQPQHF
V gene: TRBV10-1; J gene: TRBJ2-5; CDR3 protein: CASSPSFQETQYF
V gene: TRBV19; J gene: TRBJ1-1; CDR3 protein: CASSIGDRPNTEAFF
V gene: TRBV14; J gene: TRBJ2-6; CDR3 protein: CASSQDPSRGSGANVLTF
V gene: TRBV2; J gene: TRBJ1-5; CDR3 protein: CASSEARTGVNQPQHF
V gene: TRBV5-1; J gene: TRBJ2-7; CDR3 protein: CASSPRDRGGEQYF
V gene: TRBV6-1; J gene: TRBJ2-1; CDR3 protein: CASSEGVSGSAVYNEQFF
V gene: TRBV11-1; J gene: TRBJ2-1; CDR3 protein: CASSLPGSGTIGEQFF
V gene: TRBV15; J gene: TRBJ2-7; CDR3 protein: CATSRDGQEQYF
V gene: TRBV2; J gene: TRBJ1-2; CDR3 protein: CASSSGVNYGYTF
V gene: TRBV18; J gene: TRBJ1-1; CDR3 protein: CASAGDENTEAFF
V gene: TRBV19; J gene: TRBJ2-7; CDR3 protein: CASSIGANYEQYF
V gene: TRBV7-9; J gene: TRBJ2-2; CDR3 protein: CASSRGETLLTGELFF
V gene: TRBV18; J gene: TRBJ1-3; CDR3 protein: CASSQRQDSGNTIYF
V gene: TRBV14; J gene: TRBJ1-5; CDR3 protein: CASSQDREPQPQHF
V gene: TRBV18; J gene: TRBJ2-1; CDR3 protein: CASSATGDNEQFF
V gene: TRBV27; J gene: TRBJ2-1; CDR3 protein: CASSFSTFDLGEQFF
V gene: TRBV7-9; J gene: TRBJ2-2; CDR3 protein: CASSLSTGELFF
V gene: TRBV25-1; J gene: TRBJ2-3; CDR3 protein: CASSVGGKTDTQYF
V gene: TRBV19; J gene: TRBJ2-7; CDR3 protein: CASSRQIDSYEQYF
V gene: TRBV6-5; J gene: TRBJ2-1; CDR3 protein: CASSRGRDEQFF
V gene: TRBV3-1/TRBV3-2; J gene: TRBJ2-7; CDR3 protein: CASSPTSGQSYEQYF
V gene: TRBV3-1/TRBV3-2; J gene: TRBJ1-1; CDR3 protein: CASSQDPVPAEAFF
V gene: TRBV24-1; J gene: TRBJ1-5; CDR3 protein: CATMQGSNQPQHF
V gene: TRBV19; J gene: TRBJ1-5; CDR3 protein: CASNPPGYSNQPQHF